A single sample is the source of the 30 T cell receptor beta chains below, sequenced in a study of PD-1 blockade in mismatch repair-deficient tumors (dated by TCRdb to about 2017). Library generation was performed with the immunoSEQ multiplex PCR assay. The clones in this table, taken by TCRdb from immuneACCESS, are in-frame only. Not every clone is retained; where verified, under half of the shortfall comes from an unresolved V gene, and the cause of the rest is unknown. Within this sample are more than 11,000 clones, with roughly 80% of them counted one time only. The ten largest make up under 25% of the sample. This sample's time point label indicates: approximately nine-day in vitro stimulation with candidate neoantigen peptide 4. No antigens are known for them. The material sequenced was cells cultured in vitro, taken from a patient treated with pembrolizumab. Receptors were obtained from an adult with mismatch repair-deficient cancer.

This clone was counted between two and nine times. The chain uses TRBV7-6 and TRBJ1-1, with D hard to call. The V end was cut by 1 base, the J end by 3 bases, with 6 bases between. Germline V gives CDR1 SGHVS, CDR2 FNYEAQ. The CDR3 length is 13 residues. The CDR3 DNA is TGTGCCAGCAGCTTAGACAGCTACACTGAAGCTTTCTTT. Translation gives CASSLDSYTEAFF.

The chain combines TRBV10-3 with TRBJ2-6; D uncertain. The germline V and J ends were trimmed by 8 bases and 3 bases, with 11 bases remaining between them. Germline V lookup: CDR1 ENHRY, CDR2 SYGVKD. This CDR3 has 14 amino acids. The CDR3 DNA reads TGTGCCATCTCTGCCCGGCTTGGGGCCAACGTCCTGACTTTC. This sequence encodes CAISARLGANVLTF.

This rearrangement joins TRBV28 to TRBJ1-5, with TRBD1 as a possible D gene (6 bases). Germline CDR1 is MDHEN and CDR2 is SYDVKM. CDR3 length equals 15 residues. V gave up 4 bases and J gave up 2 bases, with 12 bases separating them. This chain's CDR3 is CASSSAGDGNQPQHF. CDR3 DNA sequence: TGTGCCAGCAGTTCGGCAGGGGATGGCAATCAGCCCCAGCATTTT.

The chain carries TRBV7-9 and TRBJ1-1, with unresolved D. The length of the CDR3 is 13 residues. The V end was cut by 5 bases, the J end by 1 base, with 8 bases between. CDR1 and CDR2 from the germline V gene are SEHNR and FQNEAQ (reference sequence). CDR3 coding DNA: TGTGCCAGCAGCAAACAAACGAACACTGAAGCTTTCTTT. Translating it yields CASSKQTNTEAFF. Full variable domain (rest looked up from reference TRBV7-9 and TRBJ1-1): DTGVSQNPRHKITKRGQNVTFRCDPISEHNRLYWYRQTLGQGPEFLTYFQNEAQLEKSRLLSDRFSAERPKGSFSTLEIQRTEQGDSAMYLCASSKQTNTEAFFGQGTRLTVV.

The genes are TRBV27 and TRBJ1-6; no clear D gene. Germline V lookup: CDR1 MNHEY, CDR2 SMNVEV (reference sequence). V lost 3 bases, J lost 10 bases, and 7 bases lay in between. The CDR3 sequence is 12 residues long. CDR3 residues: CASSFPGSPLHF. The CDR3 nucleotides read TGTGCCAGCAGTTTTCCAGGCTCACCCCTCCACTTT.

CDR3 in DNA: TGTGCCATCAGCCGGACAGGGGGACAGCCCCAGCATTTT. This gives the protein CAISRTGGQPQHF. The J gene is TRBJ1-5, the V gene TRBV10-3; 10 bases align to TRBD1. Germline CDR1 ENHRY, CDR2 SYGVKD. This CDR3 has 13 residues. J was trimmed by 7 bases and V by 6 bases; bases with no gene match: 3.

V and J are TRBV19 and TRBJ2-7; a possible D gene is TRBD1 (5 bases). The V and J ends lost 4 bases and 4 bases respectively, with 11 bases between them. The CDR3 runs 13 residues. Germline V gives CDR1 LNHDA, CDR2 SQIVND (reference sequence). The CDR3 spells CASSRGGQYEQYF. The CDR3 coding sequence is TGTGCCAGTAGTAGGGGCGGCCAGTACGAGCAGTACTTC.

The CDR3: CASSLSRGLNTEAFF. The CDR3 bases are TGCGCCAGCAGCTTATCCAGGGGGCTGAACACTGAAGCTTTCTTT. The chain recombines TRBV5-1 with TRBJ1-1; 8 bases fit TRBD1. The CDR3 has 15 residues. With V trimmed by 2 bases and J by 0 bases, 3 bases remained unmatched. The germline gives CDR1 SGHRS, CDR2 YFSETQ.

J is TRBJ2-5 and V is TRBV14; D is uncertain. Germline values: CDR1 SGHDN, CDR2 FVKESK. Trimming took off 1 base at V and 4 bases at J, with 13 bases between the two ends. The CDR3 contains 15 residues. CDR3 protein: CASSQVMGRVETQYF. CDR3 DNA sequence: TGTGCCAGCAGCCAAGTGATGGGTCGGGTAGAGACCCAGTACTTC.

This rearrangement joins TRBV27 to TRBJ2-1; 9 nucleotides align to TRBD1. Germline values: CDR1 MNHEY, CDR2 SMNVEV (reference sequence). The CDR3 spans 15 residues. The trim removed 3 bases at V and 7 bases at J, leaving 7 bases unmatched. As DNA, the CDR3 is TGTGCCAGCAGTTTGAGGGGACAGGGTGGGAATGAGCAGTTCTTC. Protein sequence: CASSLRGQGGNEQFF.

This clone occurred a few times. The J gene is TRBJ2-7, the V gene TRBV7-2; 11 bases match TRBD2. V dropped 5 bases and J dropped 0; count of bases not matched to a gene: 6. The germline gives CDR1 SGHTA, CDR2 FQGNSA. The CDR3 loop spans 16 amino acids. The CDR3 region has the DNA TGTGCCAGCAGCGCGACTAGCGGGATTAGCTCCTACGAGCAGTACTTC. As protein: CASSATSGISSYEQYF.

This chain joins TRBV29-1 and TRBJ2-7; D is ambiguous. CDR1 is SQVTM and CDR2 is ANQGSEA in the germline V gene. V was trimmed by 4 bases and J by 5 bases, leaving 9 bases between them. The CDR3 loop spans 11 amino acids. The CDR3 DNA reads TGCAGCGTTGGCCAGCCCCACGAGCAGTACTTC. Translated: CSVGQPHEQYF.

V and J are TRBV7-3 and TRBJ2-7; 7 bases match TRBD1. The CDR3 loop spans 15 amino acids. Germline loops: CDR1 SGHTA, CDR2 FQGTGA. The V and J ends lost 5 bases and 1 base, in that order; junction bases with no gene match: 8. The CDR3 region has the DNA TGTGCCAGCAGCCCCGGGACAGTGTCGTCCTACGAGCAGTACTTC. It is translated as CASSPGTVSSYEQYF.

This clone was observed a few times. The chain recombines TRBV2 with TRBJ2-6; perhaps TRBD1 as D (6 bases). Germline V gives CDR1 SNHLY, CDR2 FYNNEI. The CDR3 consists of 15 residues. Trimming took off 4 bases at V and 3 bases at J, with 10 bases between the two ends. Here the CDR3 reads CASSVQGGGANVLTF. The CDR3 nucleotides read TGTGCCAGCAGTGTACAGGGTGGTGGGGCCAACGTCCTGACTTTC. The entire variable domain, with the rest obtained from reference TRBV2 and TRBJ2-6, is as follows: EPEVTQTPSHQVTQMGQEVILRCVPISNHLYFYWYRQILGQKVEFLVSFYNNEISEKSEIFDDQFSVERPDGSNFTLKIRSTKLEDSAMYFCASSVQGGGANVLTFGAGSRLTVL.

This chain connects TRBV7-3 to TRBJ1-1; D call uncertain. Trimming stripped 0 bases from V and 1 base from J, with 3 bases between. The CDR3 has 13 residues. CDR1 is SGHTA and CDR2 is FQGTGA in the germline V gene. Here the CDR3 DNA reads TGTGCCAGCAGCTTAACGCAGAACACTGAAGCTTTCTTT. Translated, it gives CASSLTQNTEAFF.

The rearrangement uses TRBV29-1 and TRBJ2-7; 9 nucleotides line up with TRBD2. This CDR3 comprises 15 residues. V dropped 3 bases and J dropped 3; count of bases not matched to a gene: 9. Germline CDR1 is SQVTM and CDR2 is ANQGSEA. The CDR3 bases are TGCAGCGTTGATCTTCGGCGGGAGGGCCTCTACGAGCAGTACTTC. Protein product: CSVDLRREGLYEQYF.

V usage is TRBV2 and J usage is TRBJ2-1; possibly TRBD1 for D (6 bases). This CDR3 has 15 residues. The V end was cut by 5 bases, the J end by 7 bases, with 18 bases between. Germline V gene lookup returns CDR1 SNHLY and CDR2 FYNNEI. The CDR3 loop reads CASSQRQGLRNEQFF. The CDR3 DNA reads as TGTGCCAGCAGTCAACGCCAGGGGCTCAGGAATGAGCAGTTCTTC.

The V and J genes are TRBV19 and TRBJ1-2; D remains unclear. CDR3 length equals 12 residues. The germline V gene encodes CDR1 LNHDA and CDR2 SQIVND (reference sequence). Trimming stripped 5 bases from V and 8 bases from J, with 12 bases between. The CDR3 nucleotides read TGTGCCAGTAGTCCGGGATTTTGGGGCTACACCTTC. Translation gives CASSPGFWGYTF.

V is TRBV18 and J is TRBJ1-1; 7 bases agree with TRBD1. The CDR3 extends over 14 amino acids. After removal of 3 bases from V and 2 bases from J, the junction contained 3 bases not matched to a gene. The V gene's germline CDR1 is KGHSH and CDR2 LQKENI. The CDR3 DNA follows: TGTGCCAGCTCACCGGGACAGCAAAACACTGAAGCTTTCTTT. This codes for CASSPGQQNTEAFF.

This clone was counted only a few times. The J gene is TRBJ2-4, the V gene TRBV4-1, with 10 bases fitting TRBD1. J was trimmed by 1 base and V by 0 bases; bases with no gene match: 6. Germline values: CDR1 MGHRA, CDR2 YSYEKL. The CDR3 is made up of 18 amino acids. The CDR3: CASSQDLTGGKAKNIQYF. CDR3 sequence (DNA): TGCGCCAGCAGCCAAGACCTGACAGGGGGCAAGGCCAAAAACATTCAGTACTTC.

The V and J genes are TRBV4-2 and TRBJ2-5, with D uncertain. With 1 base removed from V and 10 bases from J, the gap between germline ends came to 10 bases. The CDR3 contains 12 residues. Germline CDR1 reads LGHNA; CDR2 reads YNFKEQ. CDR3 region: CASSQVSGIQYF. The CDR3 DNA reads TGTGCCAGCAGCCAAGTCAGTGGGATCCAGTACTTC.

V gene TRBV7-2 combines with J gene TRBJ2-7; 14 nucleotides align to TRBD2. The germline CDR1 and CDR2 sequences are SGHTA and FQGNSA. The J segment lost 4 bases and the V segment lost 5 bases, leaving 7 bases of the junction unmatched. The CDR3 covers 16 residues. CDR3 coding DNA: TGTGCCAGCAGCCGCCAGACTAGCGGGAGGGGTTACGAGCAGTACTTC. Its translation is CASSRQTSGRGYEQYF.

The chain is built from TRBV28 and TRBJ1-4; TRBD1 is a possible D gene (5 bases). Germline CDR1 and CDR2: MDHEN and SYDVKM. This CDR3 spans 15 amino acids. Deletions cut 4 bases from V and 0 bases from J, with 9 bases between. The CDR3 DNA is TGTGCCAGCAGTTCATCGGACACAACTAATGAAAAACTGTTTTTT. It is translated as CASSSSDTTNEKLFF.

By share, this clone ranks as hyperexpanded (1% or more). V usage is TRBV4-1 and J usage is TRBJ2-2, with no clear D. The CDR3 has 16 residues. The ends were cut back, 0 bases at V and 9 bases at J, with 17 bases in the middle. Germline V lookup: CDR1 MGHRA, CDR2 YSYEKL. The CDR3 here is CASSQERGALVRELFF. The CDR3 nucleotides are TGCGCCAGCAGCCAAGAGCGCGGAGCTTTAGTCCGGGAGCTGTTTTTT.

The chain employs TRBV28 and TRBJ2-1, with 12 bases identical to TRBD2. This CDR3 is built from 18 residues. CDR1 and CDR2 (germline): MDHEN, SYDVKM. Trimming took 2 bases from V and 8 from J; bases not matched to a gene: 13. CDR3 amino acids: CASSLAAYLAGGAHEQFF. CDR3 sequence (DNA): TGTGCCAGCAGTTTAGCGGCATACCTAGCGGGAGGGGCCCATGAGCAGTTCTTC.

The chain employs TRBV11-2 and TRBJ2-1; 8 nucleotides agree with TRBD2. V trimming: 5 bases; J trimming: 5 bases; junction bases outside the gene matches: 2. CDR1 is SGHAT and CDR2 is FQNNGV in the germline V gene. CDR3 size: 13 residues. CDR3 amino acids: CASSPLADNEQFF. The CDR3 DNA follows: TGTGCCAGCAGCCCACTAGCGGACAATGAGCAGTTCTTC.

V gene TRBV9 combines with J gene TRBJ1-3; no clear D. Germline loops: CDR1 SGDLS, CDR2 YYNGEE. Trimming removed 3 bases from V and 4 bases from J, with 17 bases in between. The CDR3 is 16 residues long. CDR3 protein: CASSAQVDPRGNTIYF. CDR3 DNA: TGTGCCAGCAGCGCCCAGGTCGACCCTCGGGGAAACACCATATATTTT. The full variable domain, completed using reference TRBV9 and TRBJ1-3, is DSGVTQTPKHLITATGQRVTLRCSPRSGDLSVYWYQQSLDQGLQFLIQYYNGEERAKGNILERFSAQQFPDLHSELNLSSLELGDSALYFCASSAQVDPRGNTIYFGEGSWLTVV.

The V and J genes are TRBV19 and TRBJ2-4; D may be TRBD1 (6 bases). Germline V CDR1 and CDR2: LNHDA, SQIVND (reference sequence). The CDR3 covers 19 residues. Trimming took off 1 base at V and 0 bases at J, with 19 bases between the two ends. DNA for the CDR3: TGTGCCAGTAGTATAGGGCTTCCGAGACAGGATATAGCCAAAAACATTCAGTACTTC. This encodes CASSIGLPRQDIAKNIQYF.

V gene TRBV9 combines with J gene TRBJ2-1; 8 bases are a match to TRBD2. CDR1 is SGDLS, CDR2 YYNGEE, per germline. V lost 2 bases to trimming and J lost 8 bases; unmatched junction nucleotides: 6. CDR3 length equals 14 residues. CDR3 nucleotides: TGTGCCAGCAGCGTTAGCGGGAAGATGGATGAGCAGTTCTTC. It yields the protein CASSVSGKMDEQFF.

The chain carries TRBV7-9 and TRBJ1-1; D is unclear. There are 14 residues in the CDR3. V was trimmed by 2 bases and J by 4 bases, leaving 11 bases between them. The V gene's germline CDR1 is SEHNR and CDR2 FQNEAQ (reference sequence). CDR3 DNA: TGTGCCAGCAGCTTAAGTCATCGCCCCACTGAAGCTTTCTTT. Amino acid sequence: CASSLSHRPTEAFF.